A single sample gave rise to the 25 T cell receptor beta chains below, sequenced in a study of shared clonotypes between healthy human individuals. Data came from immunoSEQ multiplex PCR; TCRdb stores just in-frame clones and leaves some out. The table has about 730,000 clones, roughly two thirds seen once. Sequencing was performed on memory CD4+ T cells sorted from blood. Subset in this sample: CD45RA-negative fraction. These receptor sequences come from a woman in her 30s in good health.

The chain recombines TRBV5-1 with TRBJ2-3, with 9 positions matching TRBD2. The junction had 8 bases not matched to a gene; V was cut back by 0 bases and J by 3 bases. In germline, CDR1 is SGHRS, CDR2 YFSETQ. The CDR3 runs 17 residues. CDR3: CASSLVGSAGGTDTQYF. DNA for the CDR3: TGCGCCAGCAGCTTGGTAGGGTCGGCGGGAGGGACAGATACGCAGTATTTT.

The chain joins TRBV29-1 to TRBJ1-1; no definite D call. V gave up 3 bases and J gave up 1 base, with 12 bases separating them. The CDR3 consists of 14 residues. Looked up from germline, CDR1 is SQVTM and CDR2 is ANQGSEA. The CDR3 region has the DNA TGCAGCGTTGATGTTAGTGGCAGGAACACTGAAGCTTTCTTT. This translates into CSVDVSGRNTEAFF.

This clone was detected only a few times. The rearrangement joins TRBV30 to TRBJ2-3; no firm D call. This CDR3 comprises 14 residues. The germline CDR1 and CDR2 sequences are GTSNPN and SVGIG (reference sequence). Trimming stripped 3 bases from V and 5 bases from J, with 15 bases between. CDR3 in DNA: TGTGCCTGGAGGAATCTTGGACCCGAAGATACGCAGTATTTT. It codes for CAWRNLGPEDTQYF.

This chain joins TRBV27 and TRBJ1-1, with 10 bases matching TRBD1. V dropped 3 bases and J dropped 4; count of bases not matched to a gene: 8. In germline, CDR1 is MNHEY, CDR2 SMNVEV (reference sequence). The CDR3 covers 16 residues. The CDR3 DNA reads TGTGCCAGCAGTTTTCGTCCCGGGACAGGGGTCACTGAAGCTTTCTTT. This translates into CASSFRPGTGVTEAFF.

This clone was counted ten times or more. V is TRBV6-1 and J is TRBJ2-7, with D perhaps being TRBD1 or TRBD2 (5 bases each). Per germline, CDR1 MNHNS and CDR2 SASEGT. The ends were cut back, 5 bases at V and 0 bases at J, with 14 bases in the middle. The CDR3 spans 15 residues. DNA for the CDR3: TGTGCCAGCAGTCGAGGGACCTGGGGCTCCTACGAGCAGTACTTC. This encodes CASSRGTWGSYEQYF.

This clone was seen once. The chain uses TRBV7-7 and TRBJ2-1; the match to TRBD2 covers 7 bases. This CDR3 is built from 15 residues. Looked up from germline, CDR1 is SSHAT and CDR2 is FNYEAQ (reference sequence). J gave up 12 bases and V 5 bases, and 16 bases lay outside the gene matches. DNA of the CDR3: TGTGCCAGCAGCCCCCTCCCTAGCGGCCCTTCGTCGCAGTTCTTC. This gives the protein CASSPLPSGPSSQFF.

The chain uses TRBV9 and TRBJ1-5; D ambiguous. Germline lookup yields CDR1 SGDLS and CDR2 YYNGEE. The CDR3 sequence is 12 residues long. The V and J ends lost 7 bases and 0 bases respectively, with 5 bases between them. DNA of the CDR3: TGTGCCAGCCACAGTAGCAATCAGCCCCAGCATTTT. This encodes CASHSSNQPQHF.

The V and J genes are TRBV4-1 and TRBJ2-1, with 9 bases matching TRBD2. Germline trimming cut 6 bases from V and 2 bases from J; bases unmatched to any gene: 5. CDR1 MGHRA and CDR2 YSYEKL come from the germline V gene. The CDR3 loop spans 15 amino acids. CDR3 DNA sequence: TGCGCCAGCAGAGTATCTAGCGGGACCTACAATGAGCAGTTCTTC. Translating it yields CASRVSSGTYNEQFF.

The V and J genes are TRBV30 and TRBJ2-7, with D unclear. Trimming took 2 bases from V and 3 from J, leaving 8 bases between them. Germline assignment: CDR1 GTSNPN and CDR2 SVGIG (reference sequence). This CDR3 region has 12 residues. The CDR3 here is CAWSPGFYEQYF. CDR3 DNA: TGTGCCTGGAGTCCGGGCTTCTACGAGCAGTACTTC.

The chain has TRBV19 and TRBJ2-1, with 11 bases lining up with TRBD1. This CDR3 is built from 19 residues. CDR1 LNHDA and CDR2 SQIVND come from the germline V gene (reference sequence). Trimming cost V 9 bases and J 1 base; bases outside gene matches: 17. CDR3 protein: CASGPWTGGAGGSYNEQFF. The CDR3 DNA is TGTGCCAGCGGCCCCTGGACAGGGGGCGCCGGGGGGTCCTACAATGAGCAGTTCTTC.

The rearrangement uses TRBV11-1 and TRBJ1-1; D uncertain. CDR1 and CDR2 (germline): SGHAT, FQDESV (reference sequence). Between the trimmed V and J ends, which lost 2 bases and 7 bases, there was a span of 11 bases. This CDR3 comprises 13 residues. The CDR3 DNA sequence: TGTGCCAGCAGCTTATCGGGTTTCGGTGAAGCTTTCTTT. Its translation: CASSLSGFGEAFF.

The chain employs TRBV6-6 and TRBJ2-5, with D perhaps matching TRBD2 (6 bases). V dropped 4 bases and J dropped 4 bases, with 10 bases sitting between them. The CDR3 has 13 residues. Germline V gene sequence: CDR1 MNHNY, CDR2 SVGAGI (reference sequence). DNA for the CDR3: TGTGCCAGCAGTTTTCCAGCGGGAGAGACCCAGTACTTC. Its protein is CASSFPAGETQYF.

The chain couples TRBV29-1 to TRBJ2-3; 9 bases align to TRBD2. CDR3 length: 14 amino acids. V lost 3 bases and J lost 4; bases outside the gene matches: 5. Germline lookup yields CDR1 SQVTM and CDR2 ANQGSEA. The CDR3 sequence is CSVEVAGAADTQYF. CDR3 DNA sequence: TGCAGCGTTGAGGTAGCGGGAGCTGCAGATACGCAGTATTTT.

The chain employs TRBV27 and TRBJ2-1; 8 nucleotides line up with TRBD1. The CDR3 sequence is 15 residues long. V was clipped by 3 bases and J by 3 bases; unmatched bases: 4. The germline CDR1 and CDR2 sequences are MNHEY and SMNVEV (reference sequence). The CDR3 DNA follows: TGTGCCAGCAGTTTTAATGGACAGGGCTACAATGAGCAGTTCTTC. This encodes CASSFNGQGYNEQFF.

The chain recombines TRBV5-1 with TRBJ2-7; D is perhaps TRBD1 (7 bases). CDR1 is SGHRS and CDR2 is YFSETQ in the germline V gene. V was trimmed by 0 bases and J by 2 bases, leaving 18 bases between them. CDR3 length equals 17 residues. CDR3 region: CASSLGLRQGGTYEQYF. The CDR3 DNA reads as TGCGCCAGCAGCTTGGGGTTACGGCAGGGGGGAACCTACGAGCAGTACTTC.

CDR3 DNA sequence: TGTGCCAGCAGCTTAACACAGGGCAATGAGCAGTTCTTC. Encoded protein: CASSLTQGNEQFF. The V gene is TRBV11-3, the J gene TRBJ2-1; TRBD1 might be the D (6 bases). CDR3 length: 13 amino acids. Germline CDR1 and CDR2: SGHNT and YENEEA. V lost 2 bases and J lost 6, with 8 bases in between. Combining the CDR3 with reference TRBV11-3 and TRBJ2-1 gives the whole variable domain EAGVVQSPRYKIIEKKQPVAFWCNPISGHNTLYWYLQNLGQGPELLIRYENEEAVDDSQLPKDRFSAERLKGVDSTLKIQPAELGDSAVYLCASSLTQGNEQFFGPGTRLTVL.

This chain connects TRBV19 to TRBJ2-6, with 7 bases identical to TRBD1. Germline trimming cut 7 bases from V and 3 bases from J; bases unmatched to any gene: 9. Germline V CDR1 and CDR2: LNHDA, SQIVND (reference sequence). The CDR3 covers 16 residues. The CDR3 loop reads CASTGGAAYGANVLTF. Here the CDR3 DNA reads TGTGCCAGTACAGGGGGAGCGGCGTATGGGGCCAACGTCCTGACTTTC.

CDR3: CASSPQGGPTSKNIQYF. The CDR3 nucleotides read TGTGCCAGCAGCCCGCAGGGGGGACCCACCTCCAAAAACATTCAGTACTTC. V gene TRBV7-2 combines with J gene TRBJ2-4, with D possibly being TRBD1 (7 bases). V was trimmed by 5 bases and J by 2 bases, leaving 19 bases between them. The V gene's germline CDR1 is SGHTA and CDR2 FQGNSA. The CDR3 is made up of 17 amino acids.

This clone occurred a few times. The V gene is TRBV7-2, the J gene TRBJ2-7; a possible D gene is TRBD2 (6 bases). CDR1 and CDR2 from the germline V gene are SGHTA and FQGNSA. V gave up 5 bases and J gave up 7 bases, with 24 bases separating them. This CDR3 comprises 16 residues. The CDR3 nucleotides are TGTGCCAGCAGCCCCCAGACTAGTTCCTCGGCGAGGGAGCAGTACTTC. This encodes CASSPQTSSSAREQYF.

The chain is built from TRBV6-5 and TRBJ2-7; 7 positions match TRBD2. The CDR3 has 13 residues. V lost 6 bases, J lost 4 bases, and 6 bases stayed unmatched. The germline CDR1 and CDR2 sequences are MNHEY and SVGAGI. The CDR3 reads CASSPSGNYEQYF. The CDR3 DNA is TGTGCCAGCAGCCCTAGCGGAAATTACGAGCAGTACTTC.

This chain uses TRBV6-5 with TRBJ2-5; 7 bases agree with TRBD1. This CDR3 spans 14 amino acids. The germline CDR1 and CDR2 sequences are MNHEY and SVGAGI. V shed 2 bases and J 5 bases; nucleotides not matched to a gene: 5. CDR3 in DNA: TGTGCCAGCAGTTACGAGGGGGCCAAGGAGACCCAGTACTTC. It encodes CASSYEGAKETQYF.

This chain links TRBV15 with TRBJ1-2, with TRBD1 identical over 8 bases. Germline V lookup: CDR1 LNHNV, CDR2 YYDKDF (reference sequence). The CDR3 extends over 14 amino acids. Trimming cost V 8 bases and J 4 bases; bases outside gene matches: 9. For the CDR3, the DNA is TGTGCCACCGGGAACGGACAGGGTGGCTATGGCTACACCTTC. It yields the protein CATGNGQGGYGYTF.

The chain is built from TRBV18 and TRBJ1-1, with TRBD1 as a possible D gene (5 bases). This CDR3 spans 15 amino acids. Between the trimmed V and J ends, which lost 3 bases and 1 base, there was a span of 12 bases. The V gene's germline CDR1 is KGHSH and CDR2 LQKENI. In nucleotides, the CDR3 is TGTGCCAGCTCACCGGGGCGGGACCCGAACACTGAAGCTTTCTTT. It specifies CASSPGRDPNTEAFF. The complete variable domain, with remaining parts taken from reference TRBV18 and TRBJ1-1, reads NAGVMQNPRHLVRRRGQEARLRCSPMKGHSHVYWYRQLPEEGLKFMVYLQKENIIDESGMPKERFSAEFPKEGPSILRIQQVVRGDSAAYFCASSPGRDPNTEAFFGQGTRLTVV.

The V gene is TRBV7-8, the J gene TRBJ2-3; no reliable D call. This CDR3 has 16 amino acids. Trimming pared 4 bases from V and 4 bases from J, leaving 18 bases between. Germline V gene sequence: CDR1 SGHVS, CDR2 FQNEAQ. DNA of the CDR3: TGTGCCAGCAGCTCCTCCGTAAAGGTATCGGCAGATACGCAGTATTTT. Protein: CASSSSVKVSADTQYF. The full variable domain, rest sourced from reference TRBV7-8 and TRBJ2-3, is GAGVSQSPRYKVAKRGQDVALRCDPISGHVSLFWYQQALGQGPEFLTYFQNEAQLDKSGLPSDRFFAERPEGSVSTLKIQRTQQEDSAVYLCASSSSVKVSADTQYFGPGTRLTVL.

The CDR3, as DNA: TGTGCCAGCAGTTACTCCCGACAACACGAGCAGTACTTC. Its translation: CASSYSRQHEQYF. The chain joins TRBV6-5 to TRBJ2-7, with D uncertain. The V gene's germline CDR1 is MNHEY and CDR2 SVGAGI. The CDR3 sequence is 13 residues long. V dropped 0 bases and J dropped 5 bases, with 8 bases sitting between them.